This T cell receptor beta chain is from a study of blood T cell repertoires in COVID-19. Using immunoSEQ multiplex PCR, the repertoire was profiled, and TCRdb retains in-frame clones only, with some absent. Among roughly 290,000 clones, 70% to 90% were seen once, and the ten largest hold approximately 4%. Trimming took off 3 bases at V and 5 bases at J, with 13 bases between the two ends. The CDR3 sequence is 14 residues long. Germline V gene data show CDR1 as MNHEY and CDR2 as SMNVEV (reference sequence). The sequence derives from a woman aged 25 to 39 who had recovered from COVID-19. Sample: PBMCs or T cells enriched from blood (not recorded which). The gene calls are TRBV27 and TRBJ2-5; D is perhaps TRBD2 (5 bases). CDR3 in DNA: TGTGCCAGCAGTTTTCTACTCTCGGGGGAGACCCAGTACTTC. This gives the protein CASSFLLSGETQYF.